These 32 T cell receptor beta chains were sequenced from one sample in a study of technical replicates of blood from several donors. The data were produced by immunoSEQ multiplex PCR, yet TCRdb's version contains in-frame clones alone and is incomplete. The sample holds about 74,000 clones, around 95% seen once. The sequenced material came from T cells isolated from PBMCs. The source of these receptors is a human donor in good health.

The CDR3 DNA reads as TGTGCCAGCAGCTCATTATCCGGGGGGGAGCTGTTTTTT. Protein: CASSSLSGGELFF. The chain couples TRBV9 to TRBJ2-2; no definite D call. Germline loops: CDR1 SGDLS, CDR2 YYNGEE. Trimming removed 4 bases at V and 8 bases at J, with 12 bases between. The CDR3 covers 13 residues.

The count of this clone is one. The chain is built from TRBV5-4 and TRBJ2-1, with 11 bases that match TRBD1. V dropped 4 bases and J dropped 4; count of bases not matched to a gene: 4. The germline gives CDR1 SGHNT, CDR2 YYREEE (reference sequence). The CDR3 totals 15 residues. CDR3 amino acids: CASSPGTGGYNEQFF. The CDR3 nucleotides read TGTGCCAGCAGCCCGGGGACAGGGGGGTACAATGAGCAGTTCTTC.

This clone was observed a single time. DNA for the CDR3: TGTGCCAGCAGCCCACGGCCCGGGGGGCGGGTTACTGAAGCTTTCTTT. Protein sequence: CASSPRPGGRVTEAFF. V is TRBV9 and J is TRBJ1-1; D may be TRBD1 (6 bases). Per germline, CDR1 SGDLS and CDR2 YYNGEE. Trimming shortened V by 4 bases and J by 5 bases, and 21 bases separated the two germline ends. This CDR3 has 16 amino acids.

The chain uses TRBV6-6 and TRBJ2-3; 7 bases match TRBD2. The V segment lost 5 bases and the J segment 3 bases; nucleotides outside the gene matches: 8. Per the germline V gene, CDR1 is MNHNY and CDR2 is SVGAGI (reference sequence). The CDR3 runs to 15 residues. CDR3 sequence (DNA): TGTGCCAGCAGTCCCTTCTACGGGGGGACAGATACGCAGTATTTT. Its translation is CASSPFYGGTDTQYF.

This chain links TRBV11-2 with TRBJ1-1; D not certain. Trimming pared 0 bases from V and 7 bases from J, leaving 6 bases between. The CDR3 spans 12 residues. Germline assignment: CDR1 SGHAT and CDR2 FQNNGV. The CDR3 DNA sequence: TGTGCCAGCAGCTTAGAGAGTGGTGAAGCTTTCTTT. Its translation is CASSLESGEAFF.

The chain recombines TRBV10-3 with TRBJ1-4; TRBD1 is a possible D gene (6 bases). V lost 8 bases to trimming and J lost 6 bases, with 16 bases between them. Per germline, CDR1 ENHRY and CDR2 SYGVKD. The CDR3 length is 14 residues. This CDR3 reads CAIGGGLRDEKLFF. For the CDR3, the DNA is TGTGCCATCGGGGGCGGACTTCGGGATGAAAAACTGTTTTTT.

V usage is TRBV18 and J usage is TRBJ2-6; D is perhaps TRBD2 (5 bases). Germline CDR1 reads KGHSH; CDR2 reads LQKENI. The V and J ends lost 2 bases and 0 bases respectively, with 14 bases between them. This CDR3 region has 18 residues. The CDR3 DNA follows: TGTGCCAGCTCACCAACGGGAAACCCATACTCTGGGGCCAACGTCCTGACTTTC. Translation: CASSPTGNPYSGANVLTF. The full variable domain, in which reference TRBV18 and TRBJ2-6 provide the parts outside the CDR3, is NAGVMQNPRHLVRRRGQEARLRCSPMKGHSHVYWYRQLPEEGLKFMVYLQKENIIDESGMPKERFSAEFPKEGPSILRIQQVVRGDSAAYFCASSPTGNPYSGANVLTFGAGSRLTVL.

The V gene is TRBV28, the J gene TRBJ1-1, with TRBD1 as a possible D gene (5 bases). This CDR3 has 15 amino acids. V lost 5 bases and J 3 bases, leaving 16 bases between the germline ends. Germline V gene sequence: CDR1 MDHEN, CDR2 SYDVKM. DNA for the CDR3: TGTGCCAGCAGTCTATCTTGGGGGGGGGACACTGAAGCTTTCTTT. This sequence encodes CASSLSWGGDTEAFF.

This clone was seen only once. This chain links TRBV6-6 with TRBJ1-2; D gene ambiguous. The CDR3 runs to 12 residues. The germline CDR1 and CDR2 sequences are MNHNY and SVGAGI (reference sequence). V gave up 2 bases and J gave up 6 bases, with 7 bases separating them. CDR3 DNA sequence: TGTGCCAGCAGTTACGAGTTTCATGGCTACACCTTC. Its protein product is CASSYEFHGYTF.

The rearrangement uses TRBV10-3 and TRBJ2-7, with 12 positions matching TRBD2. After removal of 6 bases from V and 3 bases from J, the junction contained 6 bases not matched to a gene. This CDR3 has 15 residues. Germline loops: CDR1 ENHRY, CDR2 SYGVKD. CDR3 protein: CAIRTSGGPNYEQYF. The CDR3 nucleotides are TGTGCCATCAGGACTAGCGGGGGACCAAACTACGAGCAGTACTTC.

V and J are TRBV7-3 and TRBJ1-1; D remains unclear. Trimming pared 2 bases from V and 4 bases from J, leaving 8 bases between. Germline lookup yields CDR1 SGHTA and CDR2 FQGTGA. The CDR3 has 13 residues. The CDR3 loop is CASSLERFTEAFF. The CDR3 DNA reads TGTGCCAGCAGCTTAGAGCGGTTCACTGAAGCTTTCTTT.

The V gene is TRBV9, the J gene TRBJ2-2; 9 bases are shared with TRBD1. Trimming at V came to 3 bases and at J to 3 bases, leaving 9 bases not matched to a gene. The germline V gene has CDR1 SGDLS and CDR2 YYNGEE. The CDR3 contains 17 residues. In DNA, the CDR3 is TGTGCCAGCAGCGAGGGACAGGGTCAGGTTTACACCGGGGAGCTGTTTTTT. Translated: CASSEGQGQVYTGELFF.

This rearrangement joins TRBV6-6 to TRBJ1-4; D gene unclear. Germline-derived CDR1 and CDR2 are MNHNY and SVGAGI (reference sequence). The germline V and J ends were trimmed by 2 bases and 4 bases, with 8 bases remaining between them. The CDR3 contains 14 residues. The CDR3 nucleotides are TGTGCCAGCAGTTACCGGCGGAGTAATGAAAAACTGTTTTTT. It specifies CASSYRRSNEKLFF.

The rearrangement links TRBV7-6 to TRBJ2-1, with D perhaps TRBD2 (7 bases). The CDR3 runs to 16 residues. Germline CDR1 reads SGHVS; CDR2 reads FNYEAQ. V lost 0 bases and J 4 bases, leaving 13 bases between the germline ends. In DNA, the CDR3 is TGTGCCAGCAGCTTAGCCGCGGGGGCCTCATACAATGAGCAGTTCTTC. Translated, it gives CASSLAAGASYNEQFF.

The chain uses TRBV5-1 and TRBJ2-1; 10 bases are shared with TRBD2. Looked up from germline, CDR1 is SGHRS and CDR2 is YFSETQ. The ends lost 1 base at V and 7 bases at J; junction bases unmatched: 11. The CDR3 extends over 17 amino acids. CDR3 protein: CASSLFLAGALGNEQFF. The CDR3 DNA reads as TGCGCCAGCAGCTTGTTTCTAGCGGGAGCTCTTGGAAATGAGCAGTTCTTC.

V gene TRBV29-1 combines with J gene TRBJ2-6, with D maybe TRBD1 (6 bases). CDR1 is SQVTM, CDR2 ANQGSEA, per germline. The V end lost 0 bases, the J end lost 0 bases, and 12 bases lay between the germline ends. This CDR3 contains 17 residues. This chain's CDR3 is CSVEDGTTSSGANVLTF. The CDR3, as DNA: TGCAGCGTTGAAGACGGGACAACTTCCTCTGGGGCCAACGTCCTGACTTTC.

This chain uses TRBV30 with TRBJ1-1; TRBD1 might be the D (6 bases). This CDR3 is 18 amino acids long. Trimming removed 1 base at V and 0 bases at J, with 21 bases between. From germline, CDR1 is GTSNPN and CDR2 SVGIG (reference sequence). The CDR3 bases are TGTGCCTGGAGTGGGATTTTACAGGGTGGGTTCATGAACACTGAAGCTTTCTTT. Amino acid sequence: CAWSGILQGGFMNTEAFF.

CDR3 protein: CASSLAAGFEKMFF. CDR3 nucleotide sequence: TGTGCCAGCAGCTTAGCTGCAGGGTTTGAAAAGATGTTTTTT. V is TRBV11-3 and J is TRBJ2-2; maybe TRBD1 (5 bases). This CDR3 has 14 residues. V dropped 1 base and J dropped 15 bases, with 18 bases sitting between them. Germline-derived CDR1 and CDR2 are SGHNT and YENEEA.

V gene TRBV5-4 combines with J gene TRBJ1-1; 7 bases fit TRBD1. Germline V gene data show CDR1 as SGHNT and CDR2 as YYREEE (reference sequence). The V segment lost 4 bases and the J segment 0 bases; nucleotides outside the gene matches: 6. The CDR3 has 15 residues. The CDR3 DNA is TGTGCCAGCAGCCCCCCGACAGGGTTGAACACTGAAGCTTTCTTT. This sequence encodes CASSPPTGLNTEAFF.

The chain is built from TRBV13 and TRBJ2-3; 7 positions agree with TRBD2. Trimming took 0 bases from V and 4 from J; bases not matched to a gene: 7. Germline lookup yields CDR1 PRHDT and CDR2 FYEKMQ (reference sequence). The CDR3 sequence is 16 residues long. CDR3 nucleotide sequence: TGTGCCAGCAGCTTAGGGAGACCCGGGGGGTCAGATACGCAGTATTTT. Translation: CASSLGRPGGSDTQYF. Using reference TRBV13 and TRBJ2-3 for the parts outside the CDR3, the full variable domain is AAGVIQSPRHLIKEKRETATLKCYPIPRHDTVYWYQQGPGQDPQFLISFYEKMQSDKGSIPDRFSAQQFSDYHSELNMSSLELGDSALYFCASSLGRPGGSDTQYFGPGTRLTVL.

The V gene is TRBV4-1, the J gene TRBJ1-5; a weak D match, TRBD1 (6 bases). Trimming took 1 base from V and 3 from J, leaving 28 bases between them. The CDR3 has 21 amino acids. Germline V gene sequence: CDR1 MGHRA, CDR2 YSYEKL. The CDR3 DNA is TGCGCCAGCAGCCAAGGAGTAATTTTGGGGGGGCGTGGGGATCACAATCAGCCCCAGCATTTT. It codes for CASSQGVILGGRGDHNQPQHF.

The chain joins TRBV5-1 to TRBJ2-7, with D possibly being TRBD1 (7 bases). CDR3 length: 21 amino acids. Deletions cut 3 bases from V and 2 bases from J, with 33 bases between. The germline V gene has CDR1 SGHRS and CDR2 YFSETQ. DNA for the CDR3: TGCGCCAGCAGCTCCACTTTTCCACTTTCCAACCCGGCGGGACAGACCTACGAGCAGTACTTC. Translating gives CASSSTFPLSNPAGQTYEQYF.

The chain employs TRBV11-2 and TRBJ2-1; D call uncertain. The germline V and J ends were trimmed by 0 bases and 7 bases, with 13 bases remaining between them. The germline V gene has CDR1 SGHAT and CDR2 FQNNGV. The CDR3 has 15 amino acids. This CDR3 is CASSLDIGLTNEQFF. CDR3 DNA sequence: TGTGCCAGCAGCTTAGATATCGGGTTAACTAATGAGCAGTTCTTC.

The chain links TRBV5-6 to TRBJ1-1; no definite D call. Trimming shortened V by 0 bases and J by 0 bases, and 3 bases separated the two germline ends. Germline V gene sequence: CDR1 SGHDT, CDR2 YYEEEE. The CDR3 is 13 amino acids. The CDR3 loop is CASSLGLNTEAFF. The DNA of the CDR3 is TGTGCCAGCAGCTTGGGGCTGAACACTGAAGCTTTCTTT.

The chain uses TRBV19 and TRBJ1-1; weak D call: TRBD1 (6 bases). There are 13 residues in the CDR3. CDR1 is LNHDA and CDR2 is SQIVND in the germline V gene (reference sequence). V was pared by 3 bases and J by 5 bases, with 10 bases between. CDR3 nucleotide sequence: TGTGCCAGTAGTATCGGGGGGGCGACTGAAGCTTTCTTT. Its translation is CASSIGGATEAFF.

The chain carries TRBV30 and TRBJ2-7; 9 bases agree with TRBD1. CDR1 and CDR2 from the germline V gene are GTSNPN and SVGIG (reference sequence). V was clipped by 5 bases and J by 3 bases; unmatched bases: 5. The CDR3 extends over 13 amino acids. CDR3 region: CAWGGTGHYEQYF. Here the CDR3 DNA reads TGTGCCTGGGGCGGGACAGGGCACTACGAGCAGTACTTC.

The count of this clone is one. This chain links TRBV4-1 with TRBJ2-2, with D perhaps TRBD2 (5 bases). The germline V gene encodes CDR1 MGHRA and CDR2 YSYEKL. Trimming shortened V by 0 bases and J by 3 bases, and 11 bases separated the two germline ends. CDR3 length: 16 amino acids. CDR3 DNA: TGCGCCAGCAGCCAAGAGGAGGCAAGCCACACCGGGGAGCTGTTTTTT. Translating gives CASSQEEASHTGELFF.

The chain uses TRBV15 and TRBJ1-2; D is undetermined. V gave up 0 bases and J gave up 2 bases, with 10 bases separating them. From germline, CDR1 is LNHNV and CDR2 YYDKDF (reference sequence). The length of the CDR3 is 15 residues. The CDR3 nucleotides read TGTGCCACCAGCAGAGATCGGGGTACCAACTATGGCTACACCTTC. It yields the protein CATSRDRGTNYGYTF.

The V call is TRBV11-1, the J call TRBJ1-1; the D gene is possibly TRBD1 (5 bases). The V end was cut by 2 bases, the J end by 1 base, with 8 bases between. This CDR3 is 14 amino acids long. CDR1 and CDR2 from the germline V gene are SGHAT and FQDESV (reference sequence). DNA of the CDR3: TGTGCCAGCAGCTTAACGACAGAGAACACTGAAGCTTTCTTT. Translation gives CASSLTTENTEAFF.

The chain combines TRBV7-9 with TRBJ1-3, with D perhaps TRBD1 (6 bases). Germline loops: CDR1 SEHNR, CDR2 FQNEAQ (reference sequence). The CDR3 length is 17 residues. V lost 1 base and J lost 0, with 13 bases in between. The DNA for the CDR3 is TGTGCCAGCAGCTTAGAGGGGGATCCCAGCTCTGGAAACACCATATATTTT. Protein: CASSLEGDPSSGNTIYF.

The J gene is TRBJ1-1, the V gene TRBV29-1; a possible D gene is TRBD1 (5 bases). Germline loops: CDR1 SQVTM, CDR2 ANQGSEA. The CDR3 is 13 amino acids. Trimming pared 4 bases from V and 10 bases from J, leaving 19 bases between. The CDR3 region has the DNA TGCAGCGTTGCCCCCAGGGACTCCTTTGGAGCTTTCTTT. It codes for CSVAPRDSFGAFF.

The chain recombines TRBV20-1 with TRBJ1-1, with D unresolved. The V end was cut by 6 bases, the J end by 2 bases, with 7 bases between. The length of the CDR3 is 11 residues. Germline V gene sequence: CDR1 DFQATT, CDR2 SNEGSKA (reference sequence). CDR3 DNA: TGCAGTGCGGAGGGTAACACTGAAGCTTTCTTT. This codes for CSAEGNTEAFF.